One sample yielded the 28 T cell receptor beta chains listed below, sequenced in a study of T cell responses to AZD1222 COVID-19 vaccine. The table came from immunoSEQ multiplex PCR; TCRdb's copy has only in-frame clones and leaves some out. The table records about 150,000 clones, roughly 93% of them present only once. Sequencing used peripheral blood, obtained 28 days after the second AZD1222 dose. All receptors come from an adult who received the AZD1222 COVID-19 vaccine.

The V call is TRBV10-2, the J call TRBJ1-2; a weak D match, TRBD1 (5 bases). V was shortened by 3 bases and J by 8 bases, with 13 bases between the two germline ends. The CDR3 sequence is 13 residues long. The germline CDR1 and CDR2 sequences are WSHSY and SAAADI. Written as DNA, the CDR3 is TGCGCCAGCAGTGAAGCAGGGAGTGGGGGCTACACCTTC. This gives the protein CASSEAGSGGYTF.

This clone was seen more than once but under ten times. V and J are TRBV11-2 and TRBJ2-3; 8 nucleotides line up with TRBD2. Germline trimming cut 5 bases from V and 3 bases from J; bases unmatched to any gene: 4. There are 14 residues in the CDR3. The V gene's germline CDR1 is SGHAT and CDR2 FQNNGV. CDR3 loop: CASSHSGRTDTQYF. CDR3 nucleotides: TGTGCCAGCAGCCACAGCGGGAGAACAGATACGCAGTATTTT.

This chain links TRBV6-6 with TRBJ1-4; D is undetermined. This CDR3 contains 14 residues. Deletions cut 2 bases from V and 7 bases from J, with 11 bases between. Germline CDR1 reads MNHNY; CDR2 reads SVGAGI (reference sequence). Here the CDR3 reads CASSYPQDSEKLFF. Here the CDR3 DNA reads TGTGCCAGCAGTTACCCCCAGGATAGTGAAAAACTGTTTTTT.

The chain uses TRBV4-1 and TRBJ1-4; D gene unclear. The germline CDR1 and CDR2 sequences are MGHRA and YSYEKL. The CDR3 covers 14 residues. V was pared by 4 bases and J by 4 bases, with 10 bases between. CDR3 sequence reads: CASSPSANNEKLFF. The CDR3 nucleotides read TGCGCCAGCAGCCCTTCGGCCAATAATGAAAAACTGTTTTTT.

Here the CDR3 DNA reads TGTGCCAGCAGTGGGGAGGGGCAGGCACCCCTCCACTTT. It encodes CASSGEGQAPLHF. J is TRBJ1-6 and V is TRBV2, with D maybe TRBD1 (5 bases). CDR3 length: 13 amino acids. CDR1 is SNHLY, CDR2 FYNNEI, per germline. The V and J ends lost 4 bases and 11 bases respectively, with 12 bases between them.

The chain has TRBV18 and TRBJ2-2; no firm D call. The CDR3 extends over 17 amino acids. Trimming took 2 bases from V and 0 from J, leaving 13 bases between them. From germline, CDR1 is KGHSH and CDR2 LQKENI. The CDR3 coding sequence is TGTGCCAGCTCACCAATGTCGTTAGGGACGAACACCGGGGAGCTGTTTTTT. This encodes CASSPMSLGTNTGELFF.

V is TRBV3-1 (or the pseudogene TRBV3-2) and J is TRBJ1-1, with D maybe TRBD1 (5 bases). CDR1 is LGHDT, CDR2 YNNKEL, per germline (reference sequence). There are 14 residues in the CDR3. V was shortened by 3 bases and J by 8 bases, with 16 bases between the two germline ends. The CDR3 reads CASSHGGPEGEAFF. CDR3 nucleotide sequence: TGTGCCAGCAGCCACGGAGGGCCCGAGGGGGAAGCTTTCTTT.

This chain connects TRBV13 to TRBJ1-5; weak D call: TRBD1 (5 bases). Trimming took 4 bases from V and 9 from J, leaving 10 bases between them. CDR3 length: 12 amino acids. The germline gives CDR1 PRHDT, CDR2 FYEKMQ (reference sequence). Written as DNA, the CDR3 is TGTGCCAGCAGCTCCTACGGGGGGCCCCAGCATTTT. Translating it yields CASSSYGGPQHF. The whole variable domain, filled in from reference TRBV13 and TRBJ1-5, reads AAGVIQSPRHLIKEKRETATLKCYPIPRHDTVYWYQQGPGQDPQFLISFYEKMQSDKGSIPDRFSAQQFSDYHSELNMSSLELGDSALYFCASSSYGGPQHFGDGTRLSIL.

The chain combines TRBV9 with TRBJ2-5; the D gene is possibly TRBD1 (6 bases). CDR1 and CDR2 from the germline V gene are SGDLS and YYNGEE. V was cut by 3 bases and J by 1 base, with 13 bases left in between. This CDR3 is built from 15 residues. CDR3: CASSASGTIQETQYF. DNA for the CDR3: TGTGCCAGCAGCGCATCCGGGACAATCCAAGAGACCCAGTACTTC.

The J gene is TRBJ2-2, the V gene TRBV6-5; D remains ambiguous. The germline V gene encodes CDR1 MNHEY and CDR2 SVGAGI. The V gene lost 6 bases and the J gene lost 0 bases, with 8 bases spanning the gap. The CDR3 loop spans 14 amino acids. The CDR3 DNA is TGTGCCAGCAGAACAGACACGAACACCGGGGAGCTGTTTTTT. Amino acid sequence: CASRTDTNTGELFF.

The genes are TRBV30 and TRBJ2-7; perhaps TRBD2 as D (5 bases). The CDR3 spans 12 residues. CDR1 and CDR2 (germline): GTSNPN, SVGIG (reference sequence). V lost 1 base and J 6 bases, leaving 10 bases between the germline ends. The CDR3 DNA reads TGTGCCTGGAGTGCTAGCTTAGGCGAGCAGTACTTC. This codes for CAWSASLGEQYF. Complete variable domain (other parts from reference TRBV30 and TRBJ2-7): SQTIHQWPATLVQPVGSPLSLECTVEGTSNPNLYWYRQAAGRGLQLLFYSVGIGQISSEVPQNLSASRPQDRQFILSSKKLLLSDSGFYLCAWSASLGEQYFGPGTRLTVT.

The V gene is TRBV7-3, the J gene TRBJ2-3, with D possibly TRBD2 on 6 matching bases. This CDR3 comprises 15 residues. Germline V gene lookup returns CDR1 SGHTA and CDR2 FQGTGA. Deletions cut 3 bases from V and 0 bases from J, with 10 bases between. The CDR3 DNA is TGTGCCAGCAGCTTGCAAGGGACTAGCACAGATACGCAGTATTTT. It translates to CASSLQGTSTDTQYF.

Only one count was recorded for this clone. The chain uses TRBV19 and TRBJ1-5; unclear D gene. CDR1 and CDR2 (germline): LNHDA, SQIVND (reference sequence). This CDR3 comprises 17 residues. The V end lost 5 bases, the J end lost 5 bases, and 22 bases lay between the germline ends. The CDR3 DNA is TGTGCCAGTAGTCGATCATCCGGCTCTCTAAACGATCAGCCCCAGCATTTT. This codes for CASSRSSGSLNDQPQHF. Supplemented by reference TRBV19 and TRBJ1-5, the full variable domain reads DGGITQSPKYLFRKEGQNVTLSCEQNLNHDAMYWYRQDPGQGLRLIYYSQIVNDFQKGDIAEGYSVSREKKESFPLTVTSAQKNPTAFYLCASSRSSGSLNDQPQHFGDGTRLSIL.

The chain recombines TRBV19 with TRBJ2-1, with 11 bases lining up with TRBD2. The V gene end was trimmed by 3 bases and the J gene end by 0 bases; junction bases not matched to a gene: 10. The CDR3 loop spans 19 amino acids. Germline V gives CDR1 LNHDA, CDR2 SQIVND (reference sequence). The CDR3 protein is CASSMAVSGRASSYNEQFF. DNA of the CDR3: TGTGCCAGTAGTATGGCGGTTAGCGGGAGGGCTAGCTCCTACAATGAGCAGTTCTTC.

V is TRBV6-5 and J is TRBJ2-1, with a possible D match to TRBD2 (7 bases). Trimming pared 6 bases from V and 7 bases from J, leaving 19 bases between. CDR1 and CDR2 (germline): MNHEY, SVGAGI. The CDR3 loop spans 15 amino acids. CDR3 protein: CASREGGSSGNEQFF. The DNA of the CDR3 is TGTGCCAGCAGGGAGGGGGGGAGTAGCGGGAATGAGCAGTTCTTC.

CDR3 bases: TGTGCCAGCAATCCCTTTGCTAGCTCTGGAAACACCATATATTTT. This gives the protein CASNPFASSGNTIYF. The rearrangement uses TRBV6-5 and TRBJ1-3; unclear D gene. V was shortened by 7 bases and J by 0 bases, with 13 bases between the two germline ends. This CDR3 spans 15 amino acids. Germline V CDR1 and CDR2: MNHEY, SVGAGI.

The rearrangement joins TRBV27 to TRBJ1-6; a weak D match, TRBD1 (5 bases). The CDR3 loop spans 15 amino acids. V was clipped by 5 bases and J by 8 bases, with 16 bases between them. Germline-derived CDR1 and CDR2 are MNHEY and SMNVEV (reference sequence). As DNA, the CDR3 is TGTGCCAGCAGTCCGTCAAGGGGCAGGCATTCACCCCTCCACTTT. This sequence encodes CASSPSRGRHSPLHF.

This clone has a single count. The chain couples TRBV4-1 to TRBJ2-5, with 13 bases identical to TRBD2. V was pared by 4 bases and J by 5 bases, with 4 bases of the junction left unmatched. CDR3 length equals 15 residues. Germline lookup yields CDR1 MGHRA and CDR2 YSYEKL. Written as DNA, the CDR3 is TGCGCCAGCAGCCTTGGACTAGCGGGGGAGGAGACCCAGTACTTC. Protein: CASSLGLAGEETQYF.

The CDR3 loop is CAWSTGPLGLGNEKLFF. Here the CDR3 DNA reads TGTGCCTGGAGTACGGGCCCCTTGGGCCTCGGTAATGAAAAACTGTTTTTT. The V gene is TRBV30, the J gene TRBJ1-4, with D uncertain. CDR1 is GTSNPN, CDR2 SVGIG, per germline (reference sequence). V gave up 2 bases and J gave up 4 bases, with 20 bases separating them. The CDR3 totals 17 residues.

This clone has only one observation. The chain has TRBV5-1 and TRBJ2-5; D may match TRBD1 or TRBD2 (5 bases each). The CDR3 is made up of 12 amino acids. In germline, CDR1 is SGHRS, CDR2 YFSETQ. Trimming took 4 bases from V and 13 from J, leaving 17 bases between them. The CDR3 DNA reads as TGCGCCAGCAGCCCGGACACTAGGGGTCCGTACTTC. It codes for CASSPDTRGPYF.

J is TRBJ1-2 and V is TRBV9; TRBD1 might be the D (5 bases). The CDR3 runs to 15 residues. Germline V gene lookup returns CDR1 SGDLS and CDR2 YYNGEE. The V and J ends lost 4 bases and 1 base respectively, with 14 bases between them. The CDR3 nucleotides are TGTGCCAGCAGCCCCAACCGGGACGGTAACTATGGCTACACCTTC. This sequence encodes CASSPNRDGNYGYTF.

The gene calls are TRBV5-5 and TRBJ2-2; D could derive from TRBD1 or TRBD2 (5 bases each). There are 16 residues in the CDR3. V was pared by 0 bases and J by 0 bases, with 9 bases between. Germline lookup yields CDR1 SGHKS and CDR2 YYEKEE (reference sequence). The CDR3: CASSLAGTANTGELFF. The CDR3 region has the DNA TGTGCCAGCAGCTTGGCCGGGACGGCGAACACCGGGGAGCTGTTTTTT.

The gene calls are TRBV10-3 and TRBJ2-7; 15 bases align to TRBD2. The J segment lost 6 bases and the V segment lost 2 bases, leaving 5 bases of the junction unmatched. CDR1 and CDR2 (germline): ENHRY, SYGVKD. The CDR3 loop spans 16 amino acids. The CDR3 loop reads CAISEPKGLAGGEQYF. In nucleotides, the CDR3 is TGTGCCATCAGTGAGCCGAAGGGACTAGCGGGAGGCGAGCAGTACTTC.

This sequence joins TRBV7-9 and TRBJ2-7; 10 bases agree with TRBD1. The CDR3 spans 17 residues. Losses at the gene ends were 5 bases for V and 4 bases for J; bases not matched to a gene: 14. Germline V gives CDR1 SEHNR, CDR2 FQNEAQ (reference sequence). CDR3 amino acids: CASSGRGGTGAIYEQYF. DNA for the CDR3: TGTGCCAGCAGCGGTAGGGGTGGGACAGGGGCGATATACGAGCAGTACTTC.

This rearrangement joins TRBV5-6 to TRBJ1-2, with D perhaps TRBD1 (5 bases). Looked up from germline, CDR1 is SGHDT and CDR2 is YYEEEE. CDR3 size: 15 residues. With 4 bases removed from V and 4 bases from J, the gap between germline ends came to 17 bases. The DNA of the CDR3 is TGTGCCAGCAGCCTGCTTAGGGGCCAGGGCTATGGCTACACCTTC. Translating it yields CASSLLRGQGYGYTF.

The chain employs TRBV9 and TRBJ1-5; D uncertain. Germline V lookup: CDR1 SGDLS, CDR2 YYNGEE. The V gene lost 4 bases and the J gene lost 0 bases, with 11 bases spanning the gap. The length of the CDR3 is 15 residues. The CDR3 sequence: CASSTDGSSNQPQHF. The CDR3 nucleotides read TGTGCCAGCAGCACGGACGGGAGTAGCAATCAGCCCCAGCATTTT.

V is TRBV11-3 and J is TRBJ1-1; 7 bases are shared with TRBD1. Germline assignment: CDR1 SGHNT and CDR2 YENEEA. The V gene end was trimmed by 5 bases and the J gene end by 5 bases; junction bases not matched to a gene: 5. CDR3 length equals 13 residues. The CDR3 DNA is TGTGCCAGCAGCGGGGACAGCGGGACTGAAGCTTTCTTT. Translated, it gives CASSGDSGTEAFF.

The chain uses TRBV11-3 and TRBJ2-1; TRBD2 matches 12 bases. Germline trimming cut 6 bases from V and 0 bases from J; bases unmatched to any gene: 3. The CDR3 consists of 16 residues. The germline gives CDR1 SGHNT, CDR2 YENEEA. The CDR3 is CASRSSGRASYNEQFF. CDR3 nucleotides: TGTGCCAGCAGGTCTAGCGGGAGGGCCTCCTACAATGAGCAGTTCTTC.